These T cell receptor beta chains were read from a single sample in a study of T cell responses to AZD1222 COVID-19 vaccine. Here immunoSEQ multiplex PCR was the method, and the copy in TCRdb shows in-frame clones only, minus some. The profile shows 150,000 or so clones, roughly 92% of them singletons. Here the sequenced sample was peripheral blood, taken 28 days after the second AZD1222 dose. These receptors were taken from an adult who received the AZD1222 COVID-19 vaccine. Both conserved end residues are trimmed from each CDR3. Fields, in order: J gene, V gene, CDR3 protein.

>TRBJ2-7|TRBV15
ATSRETSGIYEQY
>TRBJ1-4|TRBV19
ASSIRGSNEKLF
>TRBJ1-1|TRBV9
ASSTGSGTGFVGTEAF
>TRBJ2-7|TRBV15
ATSRSQRTGGLYEQY
>TRBJ1-5|TRBV15
ATSRENFGSNQPQH
>TRBJ1-2|TRBV6-5
ASSYSTGETGYGYT
>TRBJ2-3|TRBV28
ASSPTSGTGDTQY
>TRBJ2-2|TRBV24-1
ATSGLQAGANTGELF
>TRBJ2-7|TRBV19
ASSIDIGRVYEQY
>TRBJ1-1|TRBV27
ASSLSQGRWWAEAF
>TRBJ2-7|TRBV29-1
SVETTGEGTYEQY
>TRBJ2-5|TRBV4-3
ASSQDLARWETQY
>TRBJ2-7|TRBV3-1/TRBV3-2
ASSQLSGGSADSYEQY
>TRBJ1-5|TRBV19
ASQKNNQPQH
>TRBJ1-4|TRBV10-3
ATTDTEKLF
>TRBJ1-2|TRBV12-2
ASRTHGVTYGYT
>TRBJ2-1|TRBV18
ASSPKEGDSYNEQF
>TRBJ1-2|TRBV6-2/TRBV6-3
ASSLGQVHGYT
>TRBJ1-3|TRBV10-3
AISTPPRGISSGNTIY
>TRBJ2-7|TRBV9
ASGGLHEQY
>TRBJ1-3|TRBV7-2
ASSLILSSGNTIY
>TRBJ1-4|TRBV10-2
ASSESGTVREKLF
>TRBJ1-5|TRBV11-2
ASSPGIEGQPQH
>TRBJ1-2|TRBV2
ASSNRQSYGYT
>TRBJ1-6|TRBV6-2/TRBV6-3
ASSPATSSSYNSPLH
>TRBJ1-1|TRBV27
ASSLGTEAF
>TRBJ1-4|TRBV7-9
ASSRATGFGNEKLF
>TRBJ1-2|TRBV7-2
ASSLGGYGYT
>TRBJ1-1|TRBV7-6
ASSPVFGYTEAF
>TRBJ2-1|TRBV6-6
ASSLPGLAPSKGSYNEQF
>TRBJ2-2|TRBV7-7
ASSGPTGGELF
>TRBJ1-6|TRBV28
ASRRGRQGAINSPLH
>TRBJ2-2|TRBV6-6
ASSSSGPGELF
>TRBJ2-1|TRBV2
ASSWGQTLGEF
>TRBJ1-1|TRBV2
ASSGVGMNTEAF
>TRBJ2-3|TRBV2
ASGTGGADTQY
>TRBJ2-5|TRBV5-5
ASSWGMGGLGRETQY
>TRBJ1-4|TRBV29-1
SVQGVFTNEKLF
>TRBJ2-1|TRBV9
ASSATSSYNEQF
>TRBJ1-2|TRBV27
ASRVICGYT
>TRBJ1-1|TRBV15
ATSRDTGQNTEAF
>TRBJ1-5|TRBV29-1
SAGDRRDQPQH
>TRBJ2-3|TRBV29-1
SVEQANYPDTQY
>TRBJ1-2|TRBV5-1
ASSWGPAEGGYT
>TRBJ2-4|TRBV5-1
ASSWIYGVAKNIQY
>TRBJ2-7|TRBV30
AWSVREPGEQY
>TRBJ2-2|TRBV19
ASSIPANTGELF
>TRBJ1-1|TRBV12-3/TRBV12-4
ASSIQVGLGAF
>TRBJ2-1|TRBV29-1
SAQAGVPYNEQF
>TRBJ1-1|TRBV6-5
ASRSLGPNTEAF
>TRBJ2-7|TRBV5-6
ASSSGQLAGGGEQY
>TRBJ1-6|TRBV6-5
ASSYGTGQSPLH
>TRBJ1-3|TRBV6-5
ASSYGSGSSGNTIY